The 15 T cell receptor beta chains presented below share a single source sample, sequenced in a study of CD8 T cells in ankylosing spondylitis. One entry per CDR3 protein results from TCRdb running MiXCR on the 5' RACE reads. The repertoire holds about 300,000 distinct CDR3 sequences, more than 20% seen once, with about 3.5% in the top ten. Sequenced sample: blood, either unsorted or a sorted T cell fraction (not recorded which). Source of these receptors: a female donor with ankylosing spondylitis or in good health (not recorded which).

This clonotype has only a few counts. The J gene is TRBJ2-2, the V gene TRBV9; 10 bases are a match to TRBD2. CDR1 and CDR2 (germline): SGDLS, YYNGEE. The CDR3 contains 16 residues. Losses at the gene ends were 0 bases for V and 5 bases for J; bases not matched to a gene: 4. This CDR3 is CASSVGSSGGTGELFF. The CDR3 DNA reads TGTGCCAGCAGCGTAGGGTCTAGCGGGGGAACCGGGGAGCTGTTTTTT.

The chain has TRBV28 and TRBJ2-1; a weak D match, TRBD1 (5 bases). The germline V gene encodes CDR1 MDHEN and CDR2 SYDVKM. The CDR3 is made up of 12 amino acids. V was pared by 8 bases and J by 4 bases, with 9 bases between. The CDR3 sequence: CASHTGYNEQFF. CDR3 DNA: TGTGCCAGCCATACAGGTTACAATGAGCAGTTCTTC.

This clonotype was found a few times. One junction end does not reproduce the germline sequence, and a read error may be involved. V usage is TRBV20-1 and J usage is TRBJ2-3; 9 nucleotides match TRBD2. Germline CDR1 and CDR2: DFQATT and SNEGSKA (reference sequence). The CDR3 runs to 14 residues. CDR3 bases: TGCAGTGCTGACTCCGGGACTAGCAAAGATACGCAGTATTTT. Its protein product is CSADSGTSKDTQYF.

V usage is TRBV11-3 and J usage is TRBJ2-3; D is ambiguous. The germline V gene has CDR1 SGHNT and CDR2 YENEEA. This CDR3 comprises 15 residues. Trimming left V 1 base short and J 2 bases short, with 10 bases between. CDR3: CASSLGTAITDTQYF. The CDR3 bases are TGTGCCAGCAGCTTAGGGACGGCGATCACAGATACGCAGTATTTT.

This clonotype came up a few times. This chain uses TRBV7-2 with TRBJ1-1, with a possible D match to TRBD1 (5 bases). CDR1 is SGHTA, CDR2 FQGNSA, per germline. The CDR3 consists of 13 residues. V dropped 3 bases and J dropped 3 bases, with 8 bases sitting between them. CDR3 sequence (DNA): TGTGCCAGCAGCTTTGAGGGGTACACTGAAGCTTTCTTT. The encoded protein is CASSFEGYTEAFF.

V usage is TRBV6-1 and J usage is TRBJ2-1; 16 nucleotides align to TRBD2. The CDR3 has 19 amino acids. Trimming at V came to 7 bases and at J to 2 bases, leaving 11 bases not matched to a gene. Germline lookup yields CDR1 MNHNS and CDR2 SASEGT. CDR3 nucleotides: TGTGCCAGCAACCCAATCGAGGGGACTAGCGGGAGGGCCTACAATGAGCAGTTCTTC. Its protein is CASNPIEGTSGRAYNEQFF.

This clonotype was counted many times. This rearrangement joins TRBV29-1 to TRBJ1-2; D call uncertain. CDR3 length: 12 amino acids. V was shortened by 3 bases and J by 5 bases, with 10 bases between the two germline ends. Germline V gives CDR1 SQVTM, CDR2 ANQGSEA. The CDR3 region has the DNA TGCAGCGTTGACGTAGAACCATATGGCTACACCTTC. Encoded protein: CSVDVEPYGYTF. Based on the CDR3 plus reference TRBV29-1 and TRBJ1-2, the full variable domain is SAVISQKPSRDICQRGTSLTIQCQVDSQVTMMFWYRQQPGQSLTLIATANQGSEATYESGFVIDKFPISRPNLTFSTLTVSNMSPEDSSIYLCSVDVEPYGYTFGSGTRLTVV.

This clonotype came up a few times. V and J are TRBV6-1 and TRBJ2-7; perhaps D is TRBD1 or TRBD2 (6 bases each). Trimming took off 6 bases at V and 2 bases at J, with 20 bases between the two ends. This CDR3 is 16 amino acids long. Germline lookup yields CDR1 MNHNS and CDR2 SASEGT. DNA for the CDR3: TGTGCCAGCAGCCCCTCCCGACGGGGGACACCCTACGAGCAGTACTTC. Amino acids: CASSPSRRGTPYEQYF.

This clonotype was seen only a few times. The chain joins TRBV29-1 to TRBJ2-3; D could derive from TRBD1 or TRBD2 (5 bases each). Trimming removed 4 bases at V and 4 bases at J, with 12 bases between. CDR1 and CDR2 (germline): SQVTM, ANQGSEA. The CDR3 spans 13 residues. The CDR3 reads CSVVGVLADTQYF. CDR3 sequence (DNA): TGCAGCGTTGTGGGGGTATTGGCAGATACGCAGTATTTT.

The table lists this clonotype with a few counts. The CDR3 here is CASSLRGESSYEQYF. The CDR3 nucleotides are TGTGCCAGCAGCTTGAGAGGGGAAAGCTCCTACGAGCAGTACTTC. V is TRBV5-6 and J is TRBJ2-7; D may correspond to TRBD1 or TRBD2 (5 bases each). With 1 base removed from V and 0 bases from J, the gap between germline ends came to 11 bases. CDR3 size: 15 residues. The germline V gene has CDR1 SGHDT and CDR2 YYEEEE.

This clonotype was observed a single time. The genes are TRBV18 and TRBJ1-1; D unresolved. Germline loops: CDR1 KGHSH, CDR2 LQKENI. Trimming left V 2 bases short and J 6 bases short, with 10 bases between. The CDR3 totals 13 residues. The CDR3: CASSPMSVSEAFF. The CDR3 DNA reads TGTGCCAGCTCACCAATGTCCGTATCTGAAGCTTTCTTT.

This clonotype has a handful of counts. CDR3 bases: TGTGCCATCAGTGATTCAGTGGAAAACATTCAGTACTTC. Translation: CAISDSVENIQYF. The rearrangement links TRBV10-3 to TRBJ2-4; D gene uncertain. The CDR3 contains 13 residues. CDR1 and CDR2 from the germline V gene are ENHRY and SYGVKD. The V gene lost 3 bases and the J gene lost 5 bases, with 8 bases spanning the gap.

The chain carries TRBV20-1 and TRBJ2-3, with a possible D match to TRBD2 (7 bases). The length of the CDR3 is 13 residues. Trimming stripped 7 bases from V and 4 bases from J, with 15 bases between. From germline, CDR1 is DFQATT and CDR2 SNEGSKA (reference sequence). For the CDR3, the DNA is TGCAGTGGCTCGGGGGGCGAACCAGATACGCAGTATTTT. Protein: CSGSGGEPDTQYF.

The table lists this clonotype with a few counts. The J gene is TRBJ1-5, the V gene TRBV7-9, with 10 bases fitting TRBD1. Germline CDR1 is SEHNR and CDR2 is FQNEAQ (reference sequence). V lost 1 base and J lost 6; bases outside the gene matches: 3. This CDR3 region has 15 residues. This CDR3 reads CASSLGRDRGQPQHF. CDR3 DNA: TGTGCCAGCAGCTTAGGCAGGGACAGGGGTCAGCCCCAGCATTTT.

The chain links TRBV20-1 to TRBJ2-1; perhaps TRBD2 as D (6 bases). The CDR3 runs to 13 residues. Germline V lookup: CDR1 DFQATT, CDR2 SNEGSKA (reference sequence). Deletions cut 8 bases from V and 5 bases from J, with 16 bases between. The CDR3 DNA is TGCAGTCCGTTGACTAGGCCCAACAATGAGCAGTTCTTC. It is translated as CSPLTRPNNEQFF.